The T cell receptor (beta chain) under discussion was sequenced for a study of blood T cell repertoires in COVID-19. The wider study: From the United States, Italy and Spain came samples of acute and convalescent COVID-19. T cells, B-cell-depleted T cells, or PBMCs supplied cDNA or gDNA.

V was cut by 1 base and J by 4 bases, with 10 bases left in between. Germline lookup yields CDR1 LGHNA and CDR2 YSLEER. The CDR3 is 15 amino acids. Authors' analysis steps: Estimated nucleated cell counts came from reference gene primer amplification. The protocol was immunoSEQ multiplex PCR, while the TCRdb copy is restricted to in-frame clones and leaves out a portion. That table gives V, J and clone size, and the DNA gave D and trimming. Of some 140,000 clones in the sample, around 87% were seen once. Material for sequencing was peripheral blood. The clonotype originates from a man aged 45-65 years with active COVID-19. The J gene is TRBJ1-4, the V gene TRBV4-3; D remains unclear. The CDR3 loop is CASSQGVLSNEKLFF. CDR3 DNA sequence: TGCGCCAGCAGCCAAGGAGTTCTTAGTAATGAAAAACTGTTTTTT.